The 31 T cell receptor beta chains reported below all come from one sample, sequenced in a study of T cells in Graves' hyperthyroidism and ophthalmopathy. It was RNA transcripts that yielded the amplified TCR beta CDR3 regions. TCR CDR3 regions were first amplified by RT-PCR with HTBI primers. MiXCR, run by TCRdb on the multiplex PCR reads, gives a single entry per CDR3 protein. The sample includes about 110,000 distinct CDR3 sequences, about a sixth of them seen just once. The sequenced material came from blood. Receptors were obtained from a woman between 50 and 59 years old with Graves' hyperthyroidism.

This clonotype has ten or more counts. The chain carries TRBV3-1 and TRBJ1-1, with D unresolved. The CDR3 runs to 12 residues. Germline lookup yields CDR1 LGHDT and CDR2 YNNKEL (reference sequence). V lost 1 base to trimming and J lost 5 bases, with 5 bases between them. This CDR3 is CASSQGGTEAFF. CDR3 coding DNA: TGTGCCAGCAGCCAAGGTGGGACTGAAGCTTTCTTT.

The table lists this clonotype with many counts. The chain combines TRBV7-2 with TRBJ2-7, with TRBD2 as a possible D gene (7 bases). Trimming cost V 2 bases and J 3 bases, with 17 bases left between them. CDR3 size: 16 residues. Per germline, CDR1 SGHTA and CDR2 FQGNSA. The CDR3 sequence: CASSLSGGHGRYEQYF. The CDR3 DNA is TGTGCCAGCAGCTTATCGGGGGGACATGGGCGCTACGAGCAGTACTTC.

This clonotype was counted ten times or more. The DNA of the CDR3 is TGTGCCAGCAGTGGTTGGACAGGGGGACACGAGCAGTACGTC. Translated: CASSGWTGGHEQYV. The chain links TRBV6-1 to TRBJ2-7; TRBD1 aligns across 10 bases. Germline CDR1 MNHNS, CDR2 SASEGT. V lost 4 bases and J lost 5; bases outside the gene matches: 5. CDR3 length equals 14 residues.

This clonotype was found many times. DNA of the CDR3: TGTGCCAGCAGGAGAAGGGGGGGCTTGGGGGAGACCCAGTACTTC. Amino acids: CASRRRGGLGETQYF. The chain combines TRBV27 with TRBJ2-5; tentatively, D is TRBD2 (7 bases). Germline V gives CDR1 MNHEY, CDR2 SMNVEV (reference sequence). Trimming took off 6 bases at V and 5 bases at J, with 19 bases between the two ends. The CDR3 has 15 amino acids.

This clonotype was picked up many times. The chain joins TRBV3-1 to TRBJ2-5; perhaps TRBD2 as D (6 bases). Between the trimmed V and J ends, which lost 8 bases and 0 bases, there was a span of 16 bases. The germline V gene has CDR1 LGHDT and CDR2 YNNKEL (reference sequence). This CDR3 comprises 15 residues. DNA for the CDR3: TGTGCCAGCTCCGAGGCGGGACCCAACCAAGAGACCCAGTACTTC. Translating it yields CASSEAGPNQETQYF.

This clonotype came up many times. V gene TRBV12-3 or TRBV12-4 combines with J gene TRBJ1-5, with D perhaps TRBD1 (5 bases). V lost 4 bases to trimming and J lost 2 bases, with 15 bases between them. The CDR3 spans 16 residues. The CDR3 DNA follows: TGTGCCAGCAGTTGGGGGGGTGCCCGTGGCAATCAGCCCCAGCATTTT. Amino acids: CASSWGGARGNQPQHF.

This clonotype has a count of ten or more. The chain recombines TRBV7-8 with TRBJ2-5, with 9 bases matching TRBD2. From germline, CDR1 is SGHVS and CDR2 FQNEAQ. The CDR3 is 14 amino acids. J gave up 5 bases and V 6 bases, and 7 bases lay outside the gene matches. CDR3 sequence (DNA): TGTGCCAGCAGACTCGCGGGGGGGATGGAGACCCAGTACTTC. Translated, it gives CASRLAGGMETQYF. The full variable domain, its missing parts supplied by reference TRBV7-8 and TRBJ2-5, is GAGVSQSPRYKVAKRGQDVALRCDPISGHVSLFWYQQALGQGPEFLTYFQNEAQLDKSGLPSDRFFAERPEGSVSTLKIQRTQQEDSAVYLCASRLAGGMETQYFGPGTRLLVL.

V and J are TRBV6-1 and TRBJ2-2; D uncertain. Germline loops: CDR1 MNHNS, CDR2 SASEGT. The germline V and J ends were trimmed by 3 bases and 7 bases, with 12 bases remaining between them. This CDR3 contains 14 residues. The chain's CDR3 is CASSDRHIRGELFF. The DNA for the CDR3 is TGTGCCAGCAGTGACAGACATATCCGCGGGGAGCTGTTTTTT.

The rearrangement uses TRBV7-2 and TRBJ2-7; 11 nucleotides align to TRBD2. The junction had 3 bases not matched to a gene; V was cut back by 8 bases and J by 3 bases. The CDR3 consists of 13 residues. In germline, CDR1 is SGHTA, CDR2 FQGNSA. CDR3 amino acids: CASGGTSGYEQYF. The CDR3 nucleotides are TGTGCCAGCGGTGGGACTAGCGGCTACGAGCAGTACTTC.

This clonotype was recorded at least ten times. The V and J genes are TRBV20-1 and TRBJ2-7, with 7 bases fitting TRBD2. CDR1 is DFQATT, CDR2 SNEGSKA, per germline (reference sequence). The CDR3 is 14 amino acids. The CDR3 protein is CRTKRAGNSYEQYF. CDR3 in DNA: TGCAGAACTAAACGAGCGGGGAACTCCTACGAGCAGTACTTC.

This clonotype appeared many times. The V call is TRBV5-1, the J call TRBJ1-1, with D unresolved. V was shortened by 2 bases and J by 0 bases, with 8 bases between the two germline ends. The CDR3 is made up of 14 amino acids. The V gene's germline CDR1 is SGHRS and CDR2 YFSETQ. CDR3 region: CASSFGYMNTEAFF. The CDR3, as DNA: TGCGCCAGCAGCTTCGGTTACATGAACACTGAAGCTTTCTTT.

This clonotype was observed at least ten times. This chain connects TRBV3-1 to TRBJ2-7; no firm D call. Germline values: CDR1 LGHDT, CDR2 YNNKEL (reference sequence). CDR3 length: 14 residues. Trimming removed 4 bases from V and 2 bases from J, with 12 bases in between. The CDR3 bases are TGTGCCAGCAGCCTCGGACCAAGCACCTACGAGCAGTACTTC. It yields the protein CASSLGPSTYEQYF.

The sample holds a few counts of this clonotype. The germline gene is not matched at one end of the junction; a read error may be the cause. CDR3 region: CASSQGKGPSSNRPQHF. CDR3 bases: TGTGCCAGCAGCCAAGGAAAGGGGCCAAGTAGCAATCGGCCCCAGCATTTT. The J gene is TRBJ1-5, the V gene TRBV3-1, with D tentatively TRBD1 (5 bases). Germline loops: CDR1 LGHDT, CDR2 YNNKEL (reference sequence). This CDR3 region has 17 residues.

This clonotype was seen many times. The V and J genes are TRBV7-3 and TRBJ2-2, with 7 bases identical to TRBD2. This CDR3 comprises 13 residues. The ends lost 5 bases at V and 7 bases at J; junction bases unmatched: 4. Germline V gene sequence: CDR1 SGHTA, CDR2 FQGTGA. The CDR3 sequence is CASSPSGIGELFF. The CDR3 bases are TGTGCCAGCAGCCCGAGCGGGATCGGGGAGCTGTTTTTT.

This clonotype was seen many times. V usage is TRBV15 and J usage is TRBJ2-1, with D hard to call. The germline CDR1 and CDR2 sequences are LNHNV and YYDKDF (reference sequence). CDR3 length equals 14 residues. V dropped 0 bases and J dropped 10 bases, with 13 bases sitting between them. The CDR3 DNA is TGTGCCACCAGCAGAGATTTGAGCGCAACCGAGCAGTTCTTC. Residues: CATSRDLSATEQFF.

This chain uses TRBV19 with TRBJ2-2; 7 nucleotides match TRBD2. Germline CDR1 reads LNHDA; CDR2 reads SQIVND (reference sequence). The CDR3 contains 14 residues. J was trimmed by 7 bases and V by 6 bases; bases with no gene match: 8. Here the CDR3 reads CASRRGSLNGELFF. CDR3 nucleotides: TGTGCCAGTAGACGCGGGAGTTTAAACGGGGAGCTGTTTTTT. The variable domain in full, completed from reference TRBV19 and TRBJ2-2, reads DGGITQSPKYLFRKEGQNVTLSCEQNLNHDAMYWYRQDPGQGLRLIYYSQIVNDFQKGDIAEGYSVSREKKESFPLTVTSAQKNPTAFYLCASRRGSLNGELFFGEGSRLTVL.

Ten or more counts support this clonotype. The chain recombines TRBV28 with TRBJ2-7; 15 nucleotides match TRBD2. From germline, CDR1 is MDHEN and CDR2 SYDVKM. This CDR3 is 16 amino acids long. V lost 4 bases to trimming and J lost 4 bases; unmatched junction nucleotides: 5. In DNA, the CDR3 is TGTGCCAGCAGTTCACTTGGGACTAGCGGGAGGTACGAGCAGTACTTC. Encoded protein: CASSSLGTSGRYEQYF.

The chain is built from TRBV28 and TRBJ1-1; D possibly corresponds to TRBD1 (6 bases). The V end lost 5 bases, the J end lost 2 bases, and 15 bases lay between the germline ends. The CDR3 contains 15 residues. Per the germline V gene, CDR1 is MDHEN and CDR2 is SYDVKM. The CDR3 reads CASSRSGTLNTEAFF. The CDR3 DNA sequence: TGTGCCAGCAGTCGCTCCGGGACACTCAACACTGAAGCTTTCTTT.

This clonotype occurred many times. The rearrangement uses TRBV14 and TRBJ2-1, with D perhaps matching TRBD1 or TRBD2 (5 bases each). The CDR3 contains 15 residues. The germline V and J ends were trimmed by 4 bases and 5 bases, with 15 bases remaining between them. Germline CDR1 and CDR2: SGHDN and FVKESK. CDR3 in DNA: TGTGCCAGCAGCCGTCCCGGGACGAACCACAATGAGCAGTTCTTC. Its protein product is CASSRPGTNHNEQFF.

This clonotype was detected ten times or more. The V call is TRBV2, the J call TRBJ2-2; 8 positions match TRBD1. The CDR3 length is 15 residues. J lost 0 bases, V lost 5 bases, and 2 bases had no gene match. Germline assignment: CDR1 SNHLY and CDR2 FYNNEI. CDR3 coding DNA: TGTGCCAGCAGTCGACAGGGGTCGAACACCGGGGAGCTGTTTTTT. It is translated as CASSRQGSNTGELFF.

This clonotype was seen repeatedly, ten times or more. This chain uses TRBV7-9 with TRBJ2-5; tentative D call: TRBD1 (5 bases). The CDR3 runs 14 residues. V was shortened by 2 bases and J by 2 bases, with 9 bases between the two germline ends. Germline CDR1 SEHNR, CDR2 FQNEAQ (reference sequence). CDR3 in DNA: TGTGCCAGCAGCTTAACGGACACGCAAGAGACCCAGTACTTC. Its protein product is CASSLTDTQETQYF.

The chain recombines TRBV11-2 with TRBJ2-5; 9 bases map to TRBD2. Germline CDR1 reads SGHAT; CDR2 reads FQNNGV. The CDR3 runs 18 residues. Trimming removed 0 bases from V and 5 bases from J; junction bases left unmatched: 13. In DNA, the CDR3 is TGTGCCAGCAGCTTAGAGCCCCCCGTTAGCGGGAGCGGTGAGACCCAGTACTTC. Amino acids: CASSLEPPVSGSGETQYF.

This clonotype was observed at least ten times. The gene calls are TRBV7-2 and TRBJ2-3; 7 bases fit TRBD2. Trimming removed 1 base from V and 5 bases from J; junction bases left unmatched: 3. Germline loops: CDR1 SGHTA, CDR2 FQGNSA. The CDR3 loop spans 14 amino acids. The CDR3 DNA is TGTGCCAGCAGCTTAGGCGGGAGAGGAGATACGCAGTATTTT. It is translated as CASSLGGRGDTQYF.

The table lists this clonotype with a few counts. The V call is TRBV20-1, the J call TRBJ2-3, with D unresolved. The CDR3 runs to 10 residues. The germline gives CDR1 DFQATT, CDR2 SNEGSKA (reference sequence). The ends were cut back, 7 bases at V and 6 bases at J, with 8 bases in the middle. In DNA, the CDR3 is TGCAGTGGAAAGGGCGATACGCAGTATTTT. Translating gives CSGKGDTQYF.

This clonotype appeared many times. CDR3: CASREIPGGYNEQFF. CDR3 nucleotide sequence: TGTGCCAGCAGAGAAATCCCGGGAGGATACAATGAGCAGTTCTTC. This sequence joins TRBV2 and TRBJ2-1, with 7 bases fitting TRBD2. The CDR3 is 15 amino acids. V dropped 6 bases and J dropped 4; count of bases not matched to a gene: 9. Germline loops: CDR1 SNHLY, CDR2 FYNNEI.

This clonotype appeared many times. The chain recombines TRBV12-3 or TRBV12-4 with TRBJ2-1, with 7 bases identical to TRBD1. V trimming: 1 base; J trimming: 7 bases; junction bases outside the gene matches: 4. The CDR3 spans 14 residues. Written as DNA, the CDR3 is TGTGCCAGCAGTTTAGGGGGACAGCTAAATGAGCAGTTCTTC. Translated, it gives CASSLGGQLNEQFF.

This clonotype occurred many times. The chain couples TRBV28 to TRBJ1-1; D unresolved. Germline V gives CDR1 MDHEN, CDR2 SYDVKM. With 7 bases removed from V and 3 bases from J, the gap between germline ends came to 15 bases. This CDR3 comprises 14 residues. CDR3 residues: CASTPLDPDTEAFF. The CDR3 bases are TGTGCCAGCACCCCGTTGGATCCGGACACTGAAGCTTTCTTT.

The chain links TRBV11-2 to TRBJ1-1, with 10 bases fitting TRBD1. This CDR3 is 15 amino acids long. With 5 bases clipped from V and 1 base from J, the junction kept 4 bases outside the gene matches. Germline V gene sequence: CDR1 SGHAT, CDR2 FQNNGV. CDR3 coding DNA: TGTGCCAGCAGCCCGGGACAGGGGCAGAACACTGAAGCTTTCTTT. Translation gives CASSPGQGQNTEAFF.

This clonotype has a count of ten or more. V and J are TRBV30 and TRBJ1-1; D ambiguous. Germline-derived CDR1 and CDR2 are GTSNPN and SVGIG (reference sequence). V shed 2 bases and J shed 3 bases, with 13 bases lying between them. The CDR3 is 14 residues long. DNA of the CDR3: TGTGCCTGGAGTTTGCTGGGCCGATACACTGAAGCTTTCTTT. Translating gives CAWSLLGRYTEAFF. Together with reference TRBV30 and TRBJ1-1, the CDR3 gives the full variable domain: SQTIHQWPATLVQPVGSPLSLECTVEGTSNPNLYWYRQAAGRGLQLLFYSVGIGQISSEVPQNLSASRPQDRQFILSSKKLLLSDSGFYLCAWSLLGRYTEAFFGQGTRLTVV.

The chain has TRBV28 and TRBJ2-1; TRBD2 aligns across 11 bases. Germline V gene data show CDR1 as MDHEN and CDR2 as SYDVKM. The CDR3 is 20 amino acids. V shed 3 bases and J 0 bases; nucleotides not matched to a gene: 13. The CDR3 DNA sequence: TGTGCCAGCAGTTTCCCTCCGGGACTAGCGGAGAAGAGCTCCTACAATGAGCAGTTCTTC. Its protein product is CASSFPPGLAEKSSYNEQFF.

The rearrangement links TRBV7-2 to TRBJ2-5; 8 bases match TRBD1. Trimming took 4 bases from V and 6 from J; bases not matched to a gene: 10. Germline V CDR1 and CDR2: SGHTA, FQGNSA. The CDR3 contains 15 residues. The CDR3 DNA is TGTGCCAGCAGCTGGGGCGGACAGGGAGGAAAGACCCAGTACTTC. It yields the protein CASSWGGQGGKTQYF.